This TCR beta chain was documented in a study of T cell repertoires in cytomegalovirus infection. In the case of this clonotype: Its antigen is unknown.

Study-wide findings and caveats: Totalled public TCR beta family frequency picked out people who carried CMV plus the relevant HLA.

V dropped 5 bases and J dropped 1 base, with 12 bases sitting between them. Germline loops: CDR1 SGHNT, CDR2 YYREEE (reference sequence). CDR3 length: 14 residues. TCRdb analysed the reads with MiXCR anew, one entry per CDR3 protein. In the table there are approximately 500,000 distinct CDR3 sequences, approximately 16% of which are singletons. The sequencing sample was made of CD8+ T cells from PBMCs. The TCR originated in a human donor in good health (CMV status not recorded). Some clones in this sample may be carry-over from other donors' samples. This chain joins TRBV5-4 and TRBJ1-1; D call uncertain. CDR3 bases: TGTGCCAGCAGACGTTGGGCAGCGAACACTGAAGCTTTCTTT. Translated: CASRRWAANTEAFF.